The 14 T cell receptor beta chains reported below all come from one sample, sequenced in a study of blood T cell repertoires in COVID-19. Sequencing used immunoSEQ multiplex PCR; TCRdb keeps in-frame clones, though not all of them. In the table there are over 55,000 clones, under 95% of which are singletons. Sequences were obtained from peripheral blood. These receptors all come from a human donor in a cohort sampled during active COVID-19.

The chain combines TRBV7-8 with TRBJ1-4; 7 bases line up with TRBD1. This CDR3 contains 17 residues. Germline values: CDR1 SGHVS, CDR2 FQNEAQ. J was trimmed by 5 bases and V by 6 bases; bases with no gene match: 15. The CDR3 region has the DNA TGTGCCAGCAGGCACCGAGGAACAGGGGCGCAGAATGAAAAACTGTTTTTT. Amino acid sequence: CASRHRGTGAQNEKLFF.

The V and J genes are TRBV11-2 and TRBJ2-7, with D uncertain. Germline-derived CDR1 and CDR2 are SGHAT and FQNNGV. The V end was cut by 1 base, the J end by 4 bases, with 26 bases between. There are 19 residues in the CDR3. The CDR3 loop is CASSLAHSPARIPSYEQYF. CDR3 nucleotides: TGTGCCAGCAGCTTAGCCCATTCTCCCGCCAGGATACCTTCTTACGAGCAGTACTTC.

This chain connects TRBV6-5 to TRBJ1-1; tentatively, D is TRBD1 (6 bases). V gave up 5 bases and J gave up 1 base, with 8 bases separating them. CDR1 is MNHEY, CDR2 SVGAGI, per germline. CDR3 length equals 13 residues. The CDR3 region is CASSQTGNTEAFF. The CDR3 DNA reads TGTGCCAGCAGTCAGACAGGGAACACTGAAGCTTTCTTT.

The V gene is TRBV27, the J gene TRBJ2-7, with D maybe TRBD1 (6 bases). The CDR3 runs to 16 residues. The germline gives CDR1 MNHEY, CDR2 SMNVEV (reference sequence). V lost 5 bases to trimming and J lost 3 bases, with 20 bases between them. This CDR3 is CASSTLNRAFSYEQYF. CDR3 DNA: TGTGCCAGCAGTACCCTAAACAGGGCGTTTAGCTACGAGCAGTACTTC.

The chain couples TRBV7-9 to TRBJ2-7; 11 bases are a match to TRBD1. The CDR3 covers 17 residues. CDR1 SEHNR and CDR2 FQNEAQ come from the germline V gene (reference sequence). The ends lost 3 bases at V and 1 base at J; junction bases unmatched: 8. CDR3 sequence: CASSFTGTGGRSYEQYF. The DNA for the CDR3 is TGTGCCAGCAGCTTTACCGGGACAGGGGGTAGGTCCTACGAGCAGTACTTC.

The J gene is TRBJ2-2, the V gene TRBV9; 7 bases fit TRBD2. The CDR3 extends over 17 amino acids. Trimming took 0 bases from V and 4 from J; bases not matched to a gene: 9. CDR1 is SGDLS and CDR2 is YYNGEE in the germline V gene. CDR3 in DNA: TGTGCCAGCAGCGTAGAGGCGGCGGGGGATATCACCGGGGAGCTGTTTTTT. This translates into CASSVEAAGDITGELFF.

The J gene is TRBJ1-3, the V gene TRBV11-2; 7 bases fit TRBD1. Per germline, CDR1 SGHAT and CDR2 FQNNGV. V lost 5 bases, J lost 1 base, and 5 bases stayed unmatched. The CDR3 contains 15 residues. The CDR3 spells CASSVYRGSGNTIYF. The CDR3 DNA is TGTGCCAGCAGCGTCTACAGGGGATCTGGAAACACCATATATTTT.

The chain employs TRBV2 and TRBJ1-6; the match to TRBD1 covers 9 bases. Germline V CDR1 and CDR2: SNHLY, FYNNEI. V trimming: 6 bases; J trimming: 3 bases; junction bases outside the gene matches: 6. There are 16 residues in the CDR3. CDR3 sequence (DNA): TGTGCCAGCAGAGGACAGGGGACCAGCTATAATTCACCCCTCCACTTT. It translates to CASRGQGTSYNSPLHF.

The chain uses TRBV30 and TRBJ2-7; 9 positions match TRBD1. Trimming took 0 bases from V and 3 from J; bases not matched to a gene: 9. This CDR3 is built from 16 residues. Germline CDR1 and CDR2: GTSNPN and SVGIG (reference sequence). For the CDR3, the DNA is TGTGCCTGGAGTGTACGCGAGGGACAGGGATTCTACGAGCAGTACTTC. Translating gives CAWSVREGQGFYEQYF.

The chain has TRBV28 and TRBJ1-5; 7 nucleotides match TRBD1. V was clipped by 4 bases and J by 7 bases; unmatched bases: 4. The germline V gene has CDR1 MDHEN and CDR2 SYDVKM. The CDR3 has 13 residues. The CDR3, as DNA: TGTGCCAGCAGTTCAGGGGGGCTCCAGCCCCAGCATTTT. It encodes CASSSGGLQPQHF.

This chain links TRBV6-6 with TRBJ2-7, with a possible D match to TRBD1 (6 bases). The CDR3 extends over 15 amino acids. V was clipped by 8 bases and J by 0 bases, with 17 bases between them. From germline, CDR1 is MNHNY and CDR2 SVGAGI (reference sequence). The CDR3 region has the DNA TGTGCCAGCTGGCCTCGACAGGTATTCTCCTACGAGCAGTACTTC. This sequence encodes CASWPRQVFSYEQYF.

J is TRBJ1-3 and V is TRBV5-6, with D hard to call. The V gene's germline CDR1 is SGHDT and CDR2 YYEEEE. This CDR3 spans 14 amino acids. Trimming took off 0 bases at V and 0 bases at J, with 4 bases between the two ends. The CDR3 DNA sequence: TGTGCCAGCAGCTTGGGTTACTCTGGAAACACCATATATTTT. Encoded protein: CASSLGYSGNTIYF.

The chain joins TRBV7-2 to TRBJ2-7, with D perhaps TRBD1 (6 bases). The CDR3 is 14 amino acids. CDR1 and CDR2 (germline): SGHTA, FQGNSA. Trimming removed 6 bases from V and 0 bases from J, with 12 bases in between. For the CDR3, the DNA is TGTGCCAGCAGTCCCGACAGGAACTCCTACGAGCAGTACTTC. It is translated as CASSPDRNSYEQYF.

V and J are TRBV27 and TRBJ2-7; possible D gene TRBD2, 5 bases. Germline values: CDR1 MNHEY, CDR2 SMNVEV (reference sequence). V lost 3 bases and J lost 3, with 9 bases in between. The CDR3 extends over 13 amino acids. In DNA, the CDR3 is TGTGCCAGCAGTTTTCGACGGGACTACGAGCAGTACTTC. It translates to CASSFRRDYEQYF.